The text below deals with one T cell receptor beta chain. This clonotype was detected only a few times. Its antigen remains unidentified. Base quality data are lacking; no much larger clone is found one base away. Libraries were constructed by RT-PCR. The instrument was an Illumina HiSeq 2500. TCRdb handled the public reads itself, with Q25 trimming in fastp and clone calling in MiXCR, and kept productive beta chains. Rows are unified per CDR3 protein, each entry keeping the most common DNA and genes. This sample holds roughly 500,000 distinct CDR3 sequences; 16% were observed only once. Of the sample, approximately 3% is held by the ten largest clones. The data were obtained in a study of response to subunit inactivated influenza vaccine (dated 2018 in TCRdb). About the investigation overall: Deep quantitative T cell receptor repertoire profiling was used in the study to track responses to a trivalent subunit inactivated influenza vaccine.

Summary of the overall study and its limitations: It was suggested by the authors that each seasonal influenza vaccination may recruit only a limited number of new T cells.

The CDR3 spans 16 residues, from the cysteine through the phenylalanine. The sequence is cut down to CDR3 DNA, 48 bases in frame from base 1. Cut back by 3 bases and 3 bases, the V and J ends lie 18 bases apart. CDR1 GTSNPN and CDR2 SVGIG were looked up in the germline V gene (reference sequence). The V and J segments used are TRBV30 and TRBJ1-5; the D gene is perhaps TRBD1, from 5 matching bases. This receptor was identified in a man between 50 and 69 years old who received an inactivated influenza vaccine. Donor details come from another sample of the same person, matched by shared clones. The sample consisted of CD4+ T cells sorted from PBMCs, taken roughly 24 months after vaccination. CDR3 loop: CAWSLTRGRNNQPQHF. The nucleotides read TGTGCCTGGAGCCTCACCCGGGGACGGAACAATCAGCCCCAGCATTTT.